Here is one T cell receptor (beta chain) with its context. Its antigen is undetermined. Donors were Caucasian adults residing in Nashville, Tennessee, USA. It was 150 to 200 ng DNA, around 33,000 T cell genomes, that sorted-subset replicate PCRs used. The method was immunoSEQ multiplex PCR; TCRdb's version includes in-frame clones alone and lacks a portion of them. The profile shows some 1.5 million clones, 98% of them singletons. The sample is drawn from a study of shared clonotypes between healthy human individuals. Study background: A donor's plate count was three for CD4 naive and three for CD4 memory; CD8 naive had two and CD8 memory one.

Study findings and constraints: Clonotype sharing across four donors was observed for about 4.8% of naive CD4 clonotypes.

The source material was naive CD4+ T cells sorted from blood. The subset here: CD45RA+ positively selected. This clonotype originated in a young man in good health.

CDR3 coding DNA: TGTGCCAGCAGTATCCGCGGGCGGTCCTACGAGCAGTACTTC. This codes for CASSIRGRSYEQYF. The V gene is TRBV27, the J gene TRBJ2-7; a possible D gene is TRBD2 (5 bases). This CDR3 has 14 residues. Germline V gene lookup returns CDR1 MNHEY and CDR2 SMNVEV (reference sequence). Trimming removed 5 bases at V and 1 base at J, with 12 bases between.